This entry lists 10 T cell receptor beta chains sequenced from one sample in a study of blood T cell repertoires in COVID-19. TCRdb's table, derived via immunoSEQ multiplex PCR, lists solely in-frame clones and lacks some. This table holds 95,000 to 150,000 clones, roughly 84% found once. The sample comprised PBMCs or T cells enriched from blood (not recorded which). These receptors originate from a woman aged 30 to 39 who had recovered from COVID-19.

In this sample, this clone turned up once. The CDR3 is CASSYDRANQPQHF. DNA of the CDR3: TGTGCCAGCAGTTACGACAGGGCCAATCAGCCCCAGCATTTT. V and J are TRBV6-6 and TRBJ1-5; 7 positions agree with TRBD1. This CDR3 comprises 14 residues. The junction had 1 base not matched to a gene; V was cut back by 2 bases and J by 3 bases. Germline loops: CDR1 MNHNY, CDR2 SVGAGI (reference sequence).

The chain employs TRBV27 and TRBJ2-3; TRBD1 matches at 8 bases. Per germline, CDR1 MNHEY and CDR2 SMNVEV (reference sequence). The V segment lost 6 bases and the J segment 3 bases; nucleotides outside the gene matches: 8. The CDR3 length is 15 residues. The CDR3 DNA follows: TGTGCCAGCAGGACCGCAGGGGGCTGGACAGATACGCAGTATTTT. Translated, it gives CASRTAGGWTDTQYF.

V is TRBV28 and J is TRBJ1-5; no clear D gene. This CDR3 has 13 residues. The germline V and J ends were trimmed by 3 bases and 8 bases, with 11 bases remaining between them. Germline values: CDR1 MDHEN, CDR2 SYDVKM. The DNA of the CDR3 is TGTGCCAGCAGTTTTATCCCCTCGGAGCCCCAGCATTTT. Its protein product is CASSFIPSEPQHF. The full variable domain, in which reference TRBV28 and TRBJ1-5 provide the parts outside the CDR3, is DVKVTQSSRYLVKRTGEKVFLECVQDMDHENMFWYRQDPGLGLRLIYFSYDVKMKEKGDIPEGYSVSREKKERFSLILESASTNQTSMYLCASSFIPSEPQHFGDGTRLSIL.

This chain links TRBV6-5 with TRBJ2-5; D is perhaps TRBD2 (5 bases). CDR1 is MNHEY, CDR2 SVGAGI, per germline. V was clipped by 6 bases and J by 7 bases, with 12 bases between them. This CDR3 contains 12 residues. The CDR3 here is CASSAGIGTQYF. The DNA for the CDR3 is TGTGCCAGCAGCGCCGGGATAGGGACCCAGTACTTC.

This clone was found once. V is TRBV10-2 and J is TRBJ1-1; D is undetermined. The CDR3 spans 13 residues. V lost 6 bases to trimming and J lost 0 bases, with 8 bases between them. Germline CDR1 reads WSHSY; CDR2 reads SAAADI. The CDR3 DNA sequence: TGCGCCAGCAGGATCACGGTGAACACTGAAGCTTTCTTT. Its protein product is CASRITVNTEAFF.

A single count supports this clone. The rearrangement joins TRBV7-2 to TRBJ2-5, with 8 bases lining up with TRBD2. The germline V gene has CDR1 SGHTA and CDR2 FQGNSA. Losses at the gene ends were 5 bases for V and 5 bases for J; bases not matched to a gene: 13. CDR3 length: 16 residues. This CDR3 is CASSQGLAGGWETQYF. The CDR3 DNA reads TGTGCCAGCAGCCAAGGACTAGCCGGCGGGTGGGAGACCCAGTACTTC.

The count of this clone is one. The chain couples TRBV6-4 to TRBJ2-1; TRBD2 matches 10 bases. The V segment lost 5 bases and the J segment 8 bases; nucleotides outside the gene matches: 9. The germline V gene has CDR1 MRHNA and CDR2 SNTAGT. The CDR3 has 15 residues. CDR3 residues: CASSKTSSGSDEQFF. The CDR3 nucleotides read TGTGCCAGCAGTAAGACGTCTAGCGGGAGTGATGAGCAGTTCTTC.

This chain joins TRBV7-7 and TRBJ2-5; D gene unclear. Germline CDR1 is SSHAT and CDR2 is FNYEAQ (reference sequence). With 4 bases removed from V and 0 bases from J, the gap between germline ends came to 15 bases. The CDR3 spans 16 residues. The CDR3 region has the DNA TGTGCCAGCAGCTCTCTCACGGGTCCGTACCAAGAGACCCAGTACTTC. The encoded protein is CASSSLTGPYQETQYF.

The chain links TRBV6-5 to TRBJ1-1, with 9 bases lining up with TRBD1. Trimming at V came to 7 bases and at J to 2 bases, leaving 5 bases not matched to a gene. CDR1 is MNHEY and CDR2 is SVGAGI in the germline V gene. This CDR3 has 14 residues. The CDR3 protein is CASMDRGLNTEAFF. The CDR3 bases are TGTGCCAGCATGGACAGGGGATTAAACACTGAAGCTTTCTTT.

In regard to this clone: The junction departs from the called germline gene at one end, perhaps through a read error. The chain links TRBV28 to TRBJ2-1, with D perhaps matching TRBD1 (6 bases). Germline V gene lookup returns CDR1 MDHEN and CDR2 SYDVKM. This CDR3 is built from 12 residues. CDR3 DNA sequence: TGTGCCATCCAACAGGGTTTCTATTATTGGGTCTTC. Its translation is CAIQQGFYYWVF.